The 24 T cell receptor beta chains reported below all come from one sample, sequenced in a study of neoadjuvant anti-PD-1 for oral cavity cancer. Sequencing was performed with immunoSEQ multiplex PCR; in TCRdb, only in-frame clones are kept and a portion is missing. The data contain some 15,000 clones, 65% of them singletons. The material was PBMCs, obtained before nivolumab (anti-PD-1) treatment. The source is a person aged 40 to 85 with oral cavity squamous cell carcinoma.

The chain is built from TRBV2 and TRBJ1-5; a weak D match, TRBD1 (6 bases). Germline CDR1 reads SNHLY; CDR2 reads FYNNEI. This CDR3 is 16 amino acids long. Trimming left V 6 bases short and J 8 bases short, with 23 bases between. CDR3 coding DNA: TGTGCCAGCAGACTGGGGGCAGGGACTTCCGTTAAGCCCCAGCATTTT. Its protein is CASRLGAGTSVKPQHF.

The J gene is TRBJ2-7, the V gene TRBV6-1; D perhaps matches TRBD2 (6 bases). This CDR3 region has 19 residues. Germline lookup yields CDR1 MNHNS and CDR2 SASEGT. The ends were cut back, 3 bases at V and 3 bases at J, with 27 bases in the middle. CDR3 sequence: CASSDGGDAPLNGDYEQYF. Written as DNA, the CDR3 is TGTGCCAGCAGTGATGGCGGGGATGCCCCCCTGAACGGCGACTACGAGCAGTACTTC.

The rearrangement uses TRBV6-5 and TRBJ1-5; D gene unclear. Trimming left V 4 bases short and J 7 bases short, with 17 bases between. CDR1 and CDR2 from the germline V gene are MNHEY and SVGAGI. CDR3 size: 15 residues. CDR3 bases: TGTGCCAGCAGTTCCCTCGGAAAATCTCAACAGCCCCAGCATTTT. Translated, it gives CASSSLGKSQQPQHF.

The genes are TRBV28 and TRBJ2-1, with TRBD1 identical over 9 bases. There are 13 residues in the CDR3. V trimming: 5 bases; J trimming: 13 bases; junction bases outside the gene matches: 9. The germline V gene encodes CDR1 MDHEN and CDR2 SYDVKM. The CDR3 DNA reads TGTGCCAGCAGTGGACAGGGGCATACTCAACAGTTCTTC. Protein: CASSGQGHTQQFF.

There are a few counts of this clone. V is TRBV5-4 and J is TRBJ1-2; perhaps TRBD1 as D (6 bases). Germline assignment: CDR1 SGHNT and CDR2 YYREEE (reference sequence). The CDR3 consists of 12 residues. V lost 2 bases to trimming and J lost 5 bases, with 7 bases between them. Here the CDR3 DNA reads TGTGCCAGCAGCTTCGGGACATATGGCTACACCTTC. It specifies CASSFGTYGYTF.

CDR3 protein: CASSFTIEQYF. The CDR3 DNA follows: TGTGCCAGCAGTTTTACAATAGAGCAGTACTTC. The chain uses TRBV28 and TRBJ2-7; D gene ambiguous. V was shortened by 3 bases and J by 7 bases, with 7 bases between the two germline ends. Per the germline V gene, CDR1 is MDHEN and CDR2 is SYDVKM. CDR3 length: 11 residues.

This sequence joins TRBV29-1 and TRBJ1-2; 10 nucleotides line up with TRBD1. Germline V gene lookup returns CDR1 SQVTM and CDR2 ANQGSEA. This CDR3 is 15 amino acids long. J was trimmed by 1 base and V by 5 bases; bases with no gene match: 7. The CDR3 nucleotides are TGCAGCGTTCCGGGACAGGGGATCGTTAACTATGGCTACACCTTC. Amino acid sequence: CSVPGQGIVNYGYTF.

The chain is built from TRBV7-9 and TRBJ2-1; 8 nucleotides match TRBD2. CDR1 is SEHNR and CDR2 is FQNEAQ in the germline V gene (reference sequence). V shed 1 base and J 6 bases; nucleotides not matched to a gene: 2. This CDR3 has 14 residues. The CDR3: CASSLVRGGNEQFF. The CDR3, as DNA: TGTGCCAGCAGCTTAGTTCGGGGGGGCAATGAGCAGTTCTTC.

V usage is TRBV7-6 and J usage is TRBJ2-3; 12 nucleotides match TRBD2. The CDR3 is made up of 17 amino acids. The germline CDR1 and CDR2 sequences are SGHVS and FNYEAQ. J was trimmed by 3 bases and V by 5 bases; bases with no gene match: 9. CDR3 nucleotide sequence: TGTGCCAGCAGCGCGACTAGCGGGAGATCCGGGACAGATACGCAGTATTTT. Translation: CASSATSGRSGTDTQYF.

This clone was seen only a few times. The chain recombines TRBV19 with TRBJ1-1; D not certain. Per germline, CDR1 LNHDA and CDR2 SQIVND (reference sequence). The ends were cut back, 3 bases at V and 0 bases at J, with 11 bases in the middle. CDR3 length: 15 amino acids. DNA for the CDR3: TGTGCCAGTAGTATTTTCCCAGATATGAACACTGAAGCTTTCTTT. Translation gives CASSIFPDMNTEAFF.

The chain uses TRBV5-1 and TRBJ2-3; 13 bases are a match to TRBD2. The CDR3 totals 18 residues. In germline, CDR1 is SGHRS, CDR2 YFSETQ. The V and J ends lost 0 bases and 2 bases, in that order; junction bases with no gene match: 6. The CDR3 protein is CASSLAGGLAGPTDTQYF. Here the CDR3 DNA reads TGCGCCAGCAGCTTGGCTGGGGGACTAGCGGGGCCCACAGATACGCAGTATTTT.

This clone was seen only a few times. The rearrangement links TRBV2 to TRBJ1-6, with TRBD1 matching 7 bases. The V and J ends lost 5 bases and 10 bases, in that order; junction bases with no gene match: 8. CDR3 size: 14 residues. Looked up from germline, CDR1 is SNHLY and CDR2 is FYNNEI. CDR3 nucleotide sequence: TGTGCCAGCAGTCTACAGGGGAAAGTATCACCCCTCCACTTT. This sequence encodes CASSLQGKVSPLHF. Filled out from reference TRBV2 and TRBJ1-6, the complete variable domain reads EPEVTQTPSHQVTQMGQEVILRCVPISNHLYFYWYRQILGQKVEFLVSFYNNEISEKSEIFDDQFSVERPDGSNFTLKIRSTKLEDSAMYFCASSLQGKVSPLHFGNGTRLTVT.

The rearrangement links TRBV6-5 to TRBJ2-3, with D possibly TRBD2 on 5 matching bases. V was cut by 8 bases and J by 5 bases, with 20 bases left in between. Germline V gives CDR1 MNHEY, CDR2 SVGAGI. The CDR3 runs 15 residues. The CDR3 spells CASSRAGSGLDTQYF. The CDR3 DNA follows: TGTGCCAGCTCGAGGGCGGGCTCTGGATTAGATACGCAGTATTTT.

The genes are TRBV7-6 and TRBJ2-2; TRBD1 aligns across 7 bases. This CDR3 has 14 amino acids. The germline gives CDR1 SGHVS, CDR2 FNYEAQ. The V and J ends lost 2 bases and 7 bases, in that order; junction bases with no gene match: 4. CDR3 protein: CASSLRGQVGELFF. The CDR3 nucleotides are TGTGCCAGCAGCTTAAGAGGACAGGTCGGGGAGCTGTTTTTT.

V usage is TRBV9 and J usage is TRBJ2-7, with D perhaps matching TRBD2 (5 bases). Looked up from germline, CDR1 is SGDLS and CDR2 is YYNGEE. Trimming pared 0 bases from V and 2 bases from J, leaving 9 bases between. CDR3 length: 14 residues. The CDR3 sequence is CASSVGGPTYEQYF. The CDR3 coding sequence is TGTGCCAGCAGCGTAGGAGGGCCCACCTACGAGCAGTACTTC.

The rearrangement uses TRBV6-1 and TRBJ1-1, with D perhaps matching TRBD1 (6 bases). The V end was cut by 6 bases, the J end by 1 base, with 12 bases between. Germline-derived CDR1 and CDR2 are MNHNS and SASEGT. CDR3 size: 14 residues. CDR3 amino acids: CASSLPGQNTEAFF. The CDR3, as DNA: TGTGCCAGCAGCCTGCCGGGACAGAACACTGAAGCTTTCTTT.

The rearrangement joins TRBV25-1 to TRBJ1-1, with D possibly matching TRBD1 (5 bases). Trimming removed 2 bases from V and 0 bases from J, with 7 bases in between. The CDR3 covers 14 residues. Germline CDR1 MGHDK, CDR2 SYGVNS. The CDR3 DNA sequence: TGTGCCAGCAGTGAACCAGGGCTGAACACTGAAGCTTTCTTT. It is translated as CASSEPGLNTEAFF.

V is TRBV10-3 and J is TRBJ2-1; 9 nucleotides match TRBD2. The CDR3 loop spans 13 amino acids. After removal of 8 bases from V and 8 bases from J, the junction contained 7 bases not matched to a gene. Germline values: CDR1 ENHRY, CDR2 SYGVKD. The chain's CDR3 is CAIAGTSLDEQFF. The CDR3 nucleotides read TGTGCCATCGCCGGGACTAGCCTCGATGAGCAGTTCTTC.

This chain joins TRBV19 and TRBJ1-5; D perhaps matches TRBD1 (6 bases). CDR3 size: 15 residues. Germline loops: CDR1 LNHDA, CDR2 SQIVND (reference sequence). The V end was cut by 0 bases, the J end by 2 bases, with 8 bases between. CDR3 in amino acids: CASSIEGARNQPQHF. In nucleotides, the CDR3 is TGTGCCAGTAGTATAGAGGGGGCGCGCAATCAGCCCCAGCATTTT. The full variable domain, with the rest looked up from reference TRBV19 and TRBJ1-5, is DGGITQSPKYLFRKEGQNVTLSCEQNLNHDAMYWYRQDPGQGLRLIYYSQIVNDFQKGDIAEGYSVSREKKESFPLTVTSAQKNPTAFYLCASSIEGARNQPQHFGDGTRLSIL.

The rearrangement joins TRBV28 to TRBJ2-1, with D perhaps matching TRBD2 (5 bases). The germline V and J ends were trimmed by 3 bases and 2 bases, with 14 bases remaining between them. The CDR3 has 16 residues. The germline CDR1 and CDR2 sequences are MDHEN and SYDVKM. CDR3 residues: CASSLSSGYPYNEQFF. The CDR3 DNA sequence: TGTGCCAGCAGTTTGAGTTCGGGGTATCCCTACAATGAGCAGTTCTTC.

The CDR3 bases are TGTGCCAGCAGCATCCCGGGACAGGAAAGTAGGGGCACCTTC. It specifies CASSIPGQESRGTF. V usage is TRBV7-8 and J usage is TRBJ1-2, with TRBD1 identical over 8 bases. Germline V gives CDR1 SGHVS, CDR2 FQNEAQ. This CDR3 is 14 amino acids long. V shed 5 bases, J shed 13 bases, and the junction held 15 bases outside the gene matches.

The J gene is TRBJ1-2, the V gene TRBV2; D uncertain. The CDR3 consists of 13 residues. CDR1 and CDR2 (germline): SNHLY, FYNNEI. With 4 bases removed from V and 8 bases from J, the gap between germline ends came to 14 bases. DNA for the CDR3: TGTGCCAGCAGTGTAATGGGAGAGAGGGGCTACACCTTC. It translates to CASSVMGERGYTF.

The chain links TRBV5-1 to TRBJ1-2; TRBD1 agrees at 10 bases. This CDR3 region has 16 residues. Unmatched junction bases numbered 9, after V lost 4 bases and J lost 3 bases. Germline V CDR1 and CDR2: SGHRS, YFSETQ. The CDR3 protein is CASSPGQGESHYGYTF. In DNA, the CDR3 is TGCGCCAGCAGCCCCGGACAGGGGGAGAGCCACTATGGCTACACCTTC.

The chain couples TRBV5-1 to TRBJ2-3, with 7 bases that match TRBD1. Germline V lookup: CDR1 SGHRS, CDR2 YFSETQ. Losses at the gene ends were 4 bases for V and 1 base for J; bases not matched to a gene: 9. The CDR3 runs to 16 residues. In DNA form, the CDR3 reads TGCGCCAGCAGCGGATTGGGACAGCCTCGCACAGATACGCAGTATTTT. Its protein product is CASSGLGQPRTDTQYF. Combining the CDR3 with reference TRBV5-1 and TRBJ2-3 gives the whole variable domain KAGVTQTPRYLIKTRGQQVTLSCSPISGHRSVSWYQQTPGQGLQFLFEYFSETQRNKGNFPGRFSGRQFSNSRSEMNVSTLELGDSALYLCASSGLGQPRTDTQYFGPGTRLTVL.